This T cell receptor beta chain was observed in a study of control samples from healthy donors and cancer patients. Measured with immunoSEQ multiplex PCR; TCRdb has only the in-frame clones, and not every one. The sample comprises 150,000 to 200,000 clones, 90% to 95% of which are singletons, and 1.2% to 1.5% rests with the top ten. V lost 6 bases and J 9 bases, leaving 12 bases between the germline ends. Germline V gene lookup returns CDR1 MDHEN and CDR2 SYDVKM. This CDR3 is built from 12 residues. The clonotype originates from a man aged 25 to 45 in good health. Material for sequencing was blood. The chain joins TRBV28 to TRBJ2-1; tentatively, D is TRBD1 (6 bases). CDR3 protein: CASSNRAGEQFF. As DNA, the CDR3 is TGTGCCAGCAGCAACAGGGCCGGTGAGCAGTTCTTC.